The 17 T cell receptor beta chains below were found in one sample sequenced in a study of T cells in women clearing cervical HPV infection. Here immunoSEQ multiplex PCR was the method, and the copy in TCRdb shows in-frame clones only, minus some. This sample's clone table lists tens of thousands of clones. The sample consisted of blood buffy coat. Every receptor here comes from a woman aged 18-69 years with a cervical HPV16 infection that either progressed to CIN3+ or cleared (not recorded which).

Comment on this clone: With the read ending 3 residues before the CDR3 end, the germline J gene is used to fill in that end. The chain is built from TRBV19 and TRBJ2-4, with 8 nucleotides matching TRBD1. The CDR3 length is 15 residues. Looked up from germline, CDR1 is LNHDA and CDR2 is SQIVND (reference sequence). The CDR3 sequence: CASSIGQGPRYGQYF. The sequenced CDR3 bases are TGTGCCAGTAGTATTGGACAGGGACCCCGGTATGGT.

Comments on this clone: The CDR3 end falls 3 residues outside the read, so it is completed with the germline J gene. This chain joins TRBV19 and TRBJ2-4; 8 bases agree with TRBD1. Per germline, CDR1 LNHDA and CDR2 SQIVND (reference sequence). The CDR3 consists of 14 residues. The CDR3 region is CASSTTGVGYGQYF. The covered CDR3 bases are TGTGCCAGTAGCACGACAGGGGTTGGCTATGGT.

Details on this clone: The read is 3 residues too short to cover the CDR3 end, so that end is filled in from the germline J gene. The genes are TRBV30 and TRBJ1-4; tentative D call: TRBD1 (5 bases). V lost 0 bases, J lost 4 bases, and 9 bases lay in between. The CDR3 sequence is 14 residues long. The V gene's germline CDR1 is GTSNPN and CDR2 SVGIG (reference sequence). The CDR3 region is CAWSVWGFNEKLFF. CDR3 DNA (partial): TGTGCCTGGAGTGTCTGGGGCTTTAATGAAAAA.

The CDR3 loop reads CASSYFDRVDTEAFF. CDR3 bases read: TGTGCCAGCAGCTACTTCGACAGGGTAGACACTGAA. The rearrangement joins TRBV5-4 to TRBJ1-1; 7 bases agree with TRBD1. Sequencing ends 3 residues short of the CDR3 end; the germline J gene provides the rest. The CDR3 is 15 residues long. J was trimmed by 3 bases and V by 3 bases; bases with no gene match: 8. Germline CDR1 SGHNT, CDR2 YYREEE (reference sequence).

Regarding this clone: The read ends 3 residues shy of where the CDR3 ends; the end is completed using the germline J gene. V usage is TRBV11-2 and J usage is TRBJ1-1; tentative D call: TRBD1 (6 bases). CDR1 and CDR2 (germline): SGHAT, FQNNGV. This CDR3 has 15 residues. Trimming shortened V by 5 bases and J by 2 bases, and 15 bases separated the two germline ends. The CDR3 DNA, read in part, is TGTGCCAGCAGCGCTACAGGGCTTGCTAACACTGAA. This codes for CASSATGLANTE. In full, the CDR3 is CASSATGLANTEAFF.

The CDR3 loop is CASSLGSTYNSPLHF. The CDR3 bases that were read are TGTGCCAGCAGCTTGGGGTCAACTTATAATTCACCC. The gene calls are TRBV5-6 and TRBJ1-6; no reliable D call. The CDR3 end lies 3 residues beyond the end of the read and is filled in from the germline J gene. There are 15 residues in the CDR3. Germline assignment: CDR1 SGHDT and CDR2 YYEEEE. The V gene lost 0 bases and the J gene lost 4 bases, with 8 bases spanning the gap.

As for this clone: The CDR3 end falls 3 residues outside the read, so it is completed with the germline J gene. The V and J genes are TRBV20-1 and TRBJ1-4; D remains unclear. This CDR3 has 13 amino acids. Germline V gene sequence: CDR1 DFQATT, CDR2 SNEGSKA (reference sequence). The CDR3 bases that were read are TGCAGTGCCCAAGGCGACTCGGATTCACCA. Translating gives CSAQGDSDSP. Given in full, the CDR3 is CSAQGDSDSPLFF.

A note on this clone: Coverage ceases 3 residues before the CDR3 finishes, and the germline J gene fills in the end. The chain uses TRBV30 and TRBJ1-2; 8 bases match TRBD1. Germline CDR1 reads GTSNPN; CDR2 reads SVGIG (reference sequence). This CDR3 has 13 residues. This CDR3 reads CAWVGQGRDTYTF. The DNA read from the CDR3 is TGTGCCTGGGTAGGACAGGGAAGAGATACC.

The CDR3: CSARFGTGDPFEQYF. CDR3 DNA (partial): TGCAGTGCTAGATTTGGGACAGGGGATCCTTTCGAG. This rearrangement joins TRBV20-1 to TRBJ2-7, with 10 nucleotides matching TRBD1. The observed sequence ends 3 residues before the CDR3 terminus, with the missing tail filled in from the germline J gene. This CDR3 contains 15 residues. The J segment lost 6 bases and the V segment lost 2 bases, leaving 10 bases of the junction unmatched. Germline V gene lookup returns CDR1 DFQATT and CDR2 SNEGSKA (reference sequence).

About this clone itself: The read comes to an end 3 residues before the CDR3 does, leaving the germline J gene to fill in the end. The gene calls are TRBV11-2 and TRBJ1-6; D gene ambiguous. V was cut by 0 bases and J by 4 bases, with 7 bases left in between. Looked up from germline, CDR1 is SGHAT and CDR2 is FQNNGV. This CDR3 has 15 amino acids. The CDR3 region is CASSLDPQYNSPLHF. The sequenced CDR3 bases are TGTGCCAGCAGCTTAGATCCGCAGTATAATTCACCC.

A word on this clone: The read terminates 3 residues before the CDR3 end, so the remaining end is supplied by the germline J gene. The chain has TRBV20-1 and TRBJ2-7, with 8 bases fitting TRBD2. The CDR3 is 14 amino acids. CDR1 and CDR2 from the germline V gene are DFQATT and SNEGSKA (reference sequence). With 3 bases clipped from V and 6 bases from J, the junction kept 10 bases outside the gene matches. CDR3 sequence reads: CSARGGLGPAEQYF. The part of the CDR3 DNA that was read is TGCAGTGCTAGGGGGGGACTAGGGCCAGCCGAG.

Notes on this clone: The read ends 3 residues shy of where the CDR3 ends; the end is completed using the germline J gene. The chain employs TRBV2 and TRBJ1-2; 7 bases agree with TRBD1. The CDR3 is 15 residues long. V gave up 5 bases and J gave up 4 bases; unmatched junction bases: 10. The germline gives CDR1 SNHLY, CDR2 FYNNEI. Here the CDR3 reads CASSTTGKGIYGYTF. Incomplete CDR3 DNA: TGTGCCAGCAGTACGACAGGGAAGGGGATCTATGGC.

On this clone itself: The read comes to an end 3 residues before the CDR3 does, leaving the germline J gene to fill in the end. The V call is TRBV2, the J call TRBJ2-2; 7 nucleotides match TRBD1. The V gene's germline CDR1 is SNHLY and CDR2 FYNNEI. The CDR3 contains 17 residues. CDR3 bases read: TGTGCCAGCAGTACCTCTAAAGACAGGGCTGGGGCCAACGTG. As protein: CASSTSKDRAGANV. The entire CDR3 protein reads CASSTSKDRAGANVLFF.

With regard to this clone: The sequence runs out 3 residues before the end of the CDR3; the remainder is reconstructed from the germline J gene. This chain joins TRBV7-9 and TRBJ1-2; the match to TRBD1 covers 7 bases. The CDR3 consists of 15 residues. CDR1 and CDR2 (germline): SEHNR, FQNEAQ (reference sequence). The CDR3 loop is CASSLGDRAYNDYTF. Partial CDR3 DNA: TGTGCCAGCAGCTTAGGTGACAGGGCCTACAATGAC.

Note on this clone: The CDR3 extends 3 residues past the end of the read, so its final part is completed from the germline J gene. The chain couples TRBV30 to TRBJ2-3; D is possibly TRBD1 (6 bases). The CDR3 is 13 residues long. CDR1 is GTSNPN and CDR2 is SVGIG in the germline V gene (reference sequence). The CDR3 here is CAWSGRGDQPQYF. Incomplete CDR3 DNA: TGTGCCTGGAGTGGCAGGGGAGATCAGCCG. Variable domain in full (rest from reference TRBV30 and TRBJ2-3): SQTIHQWPATLVQPVGSPLSLECTVEGTSNPNLYWYRQAAGRGLQLLFYSVGIGQISSEVPQNLSASRPQDRQFILSSKKLLLSDSGFYLCAWSGRGDQPQYFGPGTRLTVL.

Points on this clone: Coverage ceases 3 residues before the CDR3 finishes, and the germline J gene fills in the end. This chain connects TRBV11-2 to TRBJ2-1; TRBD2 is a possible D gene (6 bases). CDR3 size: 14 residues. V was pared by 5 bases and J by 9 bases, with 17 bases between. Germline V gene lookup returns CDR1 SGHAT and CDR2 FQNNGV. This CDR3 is CASSPRGAGGEQFF. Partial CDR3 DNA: TGTGCCAGCAGCCCCCGGGGAGCGGGCGGTGAG. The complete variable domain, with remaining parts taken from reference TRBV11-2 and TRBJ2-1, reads EAGVAQSPRYKIIEKRQSVAFWCNPISGHATLYWYQQILGQGPKLLIQFQNNGVVDDSQLPKDRFSAERLKGVDSTLKIQPAKLEDSAVYLCASSPRGAGGEQFFGPGTRLTVL.

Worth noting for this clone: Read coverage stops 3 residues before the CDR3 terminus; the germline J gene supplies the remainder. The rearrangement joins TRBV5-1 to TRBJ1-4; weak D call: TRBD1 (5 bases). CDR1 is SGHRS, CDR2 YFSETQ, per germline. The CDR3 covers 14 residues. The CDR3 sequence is CASSLSTDNSPLFF. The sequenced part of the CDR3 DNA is TGCGCCAGCAGCTTATCAACGGACAATTCACCA.